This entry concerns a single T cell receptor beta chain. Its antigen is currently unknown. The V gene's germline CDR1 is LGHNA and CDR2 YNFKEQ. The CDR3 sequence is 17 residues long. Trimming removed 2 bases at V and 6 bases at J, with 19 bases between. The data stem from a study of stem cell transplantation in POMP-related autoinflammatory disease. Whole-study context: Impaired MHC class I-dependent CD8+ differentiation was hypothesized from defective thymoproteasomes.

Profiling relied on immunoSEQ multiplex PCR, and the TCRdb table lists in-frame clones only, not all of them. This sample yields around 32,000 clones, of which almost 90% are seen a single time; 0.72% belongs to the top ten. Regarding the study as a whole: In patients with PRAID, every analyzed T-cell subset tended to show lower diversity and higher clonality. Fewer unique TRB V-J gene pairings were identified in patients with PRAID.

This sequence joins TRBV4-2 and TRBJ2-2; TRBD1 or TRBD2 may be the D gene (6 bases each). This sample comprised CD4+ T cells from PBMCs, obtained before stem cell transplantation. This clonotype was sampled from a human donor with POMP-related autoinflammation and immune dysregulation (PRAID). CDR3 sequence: CASSQLGLKGDAGELFF. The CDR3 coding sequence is TGTGCCAGCAGCCAACTTGGACTAAAGGGGGATGCCGGGGAGCTGTTTTTT.